These T cell receptor beta chains were read from a single sample in a study of identical twins. TCRdb reanalysed the 5' RACE reads using MiXCR and keeps one entry per CDR3 protein. The sample has 200,000 to 250,000 distinct CDR3 sequences; 5% to 7% are singletons. The data also belong to a second study, concerning T cells expressing NK-cell markers.

The material sequenced was CD8+ T cells sorted from blood. The source is a woman aged 18 to 35 in good health. CDR3s include the opening cysteine and the closing phenylalanine or tryptophan. A D gene is named only where the DNA matches it firmly. Clone size appears in some rows only: once, few, many, or a class for an expanded clone.

TRBJ2-1 | - | - | TRBV7-9 | TGTGCCAGCAGCGCTACTGGTGAGAAGTTCTTC | CASSATGEKFF
TRBJ2-3 | - | - | TRBV7-7 | TGTGCTAGCAGCCTACGTACCAGGGGTGATACGCAGTATTTT | CASSLRTRGDTQYF
TRBJ1-2 | - | many | TRBV10-3 | TGTGCCATCAGTGAGTCTACAGGAGCTTACGGCTACACCTTC | CAISESTGAYGYTF
TRBJ2-5 | TRBD1 | - | TRBV2 | TGTGCCAGCAGTCGGCTCGACGGGACAGAAGAGACCCAGTACTTC | CASSRLDGTEETQYF
TRBJ2-1 | - | few | TRBV9 | TGTGCCAGCAGCGTAGCCCGACTAGGTGGTGAGCAGTTCTTC | CASSVARLGGEQFF
TRBJ1-1 | TRBD1 | many | TRBV4-2 | TGTGCCAGCAGCCAATTGGGGACCGGGACAGACGACACTGAAGCTTTCTTT | CASSQLGTGTDDTEAFF
TRBJ2-7 | TRBD1 | many | TRBV6-2/TRBV6-3 | TGTGCCAGCAGTTACTCGGACAGGTACGAGCAGTACTTC | CASSYSDRYEQYF
TRBJ2-3 | - | few | TRBV7-9 | TGTGCCAGCAGCGCCAGCACTAATCAGGCAGATACGCAGTATTTT | CASSASTNQADTQYF
TRBJ1-4 | - | few | TRBV15 | TGTGCCACCAGCAGAGCACAGGGAATTGGTGAAAAACTGTTTTTT | CATSRAQGIGEKLFF
TRBJ2-1 | - | few | TRBV24-1 | TGTGCCACCAGTGACGCCCGGAGATCCTACAATGAGCAGTTCTTC | CATSDARRSYNEQFF
TRBJ2-1 | TRBD2 | few | TRBV27 | TGTGCCAGCAGTTTTATTAGCGGGGCCTACAATGAGCAGTTCTTC | CASSFISGAYNEQFF
TRBJ2-7 | - | - | TRBV6-5 | TGTGCCAGCAGTTACTCGGCAGGTTACTACGAGCAGTACTTC | CASSYSAGYYEQYF
TRBJ2-7 | - | few | TRBV25-1 | TGTGCCAGCAGTGAACAGGGGTTAGACGAGCAGTACTTC | CASSEQGLDEQYF
TRBJ2-7 | TRBD1 | - | TRBV3-1 | TGTGCCAGCAGCCAAGACAGGGGGCGGACCTACGAGCAGTACTTC | CASSQDRGRTYEQYF
TRBJ1-6 | - | few | TRBV9 | TGTGCCAGCAGCGTATTGGGCCGTCCCTCCTATAATTCACCCCTCCACTTT | CASSVLGRPSYNSPLHF
TRBJ2-1 | - | few | TRBV29-1 | TGCAGCGTTCCTTCCGGGACCCGAGACTCCTACAATGAGCAGTTCTTC | CSVPSGTRDSYNEQFF
TRBJ1-5 | TRBD1 | - | TRBV7-2 | TGTGCCAGCAGCTTAGGACAGGGGGCAGGTCAGCCCCAGCATTTT | CASSLGQGAGQPQHF